This note documents a single T cell receptor beta chain sequence. Its antigen is not identified. The data belong to a study of T cell responses to AZD1222 COVID-19 vaccine. The overall study: Pooled in the analysis were second doses at about 4 or about 12 weeks.

Germline loops: CDR1 MDHEN, CDR2 SYDVKM. This CDR3 comprises 11 residues. Deletions cut 6 bases from V and 2 bases from J, with 5 bases between. The repertoire was sequenced with immunoSEQ multiplex PCR; TCRdb's copy has only in-frame clones and lacks some. Of around 130,000 clones listed, 91% are singletons. Study findings and constraints: Females outnumbered males among donors, who were mostly white British; clonal diversity was possibly underestimated. Close to half of all spike-specific TCRs reportedly target regions of the variants that are unmutated.

The rearrangement uses TRBV28 and TRBJ2-7; D gene ambiguous. The material sequenced was peripheral blood, taken on day 0 of AZD1222 vaccination. This TCR was recovered from an adult in good health. CDR3 in amino acids: CASRDTYEQYF. CDR3 bases: TGTGCCAGCAGGGATACCTACGAGCAGTACTTC.